Listed here are 18 T cell receptor beta chains from one sample, sequenced in a study of blood T cell repertoires in COVID-19. Produced via immunoSEQ multiplex PCR; TCRdb's table is partial and in-frame only. The top ten hold roughly 6.6% of the sample, which has hundreds of thousands of clones, 80% to 90% seen once. Sequencing was carried out using peripheral blood. The receptors were sampled from a woman aged 55-70 years with COVID-19, enrolled during active disease.

This clone occurred a few times. The chain recombines TRBV6-5 with TRBJ2-7, with D maybe TRBD1 (6 bases). CDR1 is MNHEY and CDR2 is SVGAGI in the germline V gene. The V end lost 2 bases, the J end lost 0 bases, and 8 bases lay between the germline ends. This CDR3 spans 14 amino acids. In DNA, the CDR3 is TGTGCCAGCAGTTACAGGGGGAGCTCCTACGAGCAGTACTTC. It codes for CASSYRGSSYEQYF.

For the CDR3, the DNA is TGTGCCAGCAGCGTCCTCACCACGGGGAGGGAGTATTTT. Its translation: CASSVLTTGREYF. The chain has TRBV9 and TRBJ1-3; no reliable D call. V dropped 2 bases and J dropped 16 bases, with 19 bases sitting between them. The germline V gene encodes CDR1 SGDLS and CDR2 YYNGEE. The CDR3 totals 13 residues.

The CDR3 DNA is TGCGCCAGCAGCTCATCGACAGGGTTCGGTGAAGCTTTCTTT. This encodes CASSSSTGFGEAFF. This chain connects TRBV5-1 to TRBJ1-1, with 7 bases fitting TRBD1. CDR1 and CDR2 from the germline V gene are SGHRS and YFSETQ. The V gene end was trimmed by 3 bases and the J gene end by 7 bases; junction bases not matched to a gene: 9. The CDR3 has 14 residues.

V gene TRBV27 combines with J gene TRBJ1-3, with D unclear. V was clipped by 8 bases and J by 0 bases, with 8 bases between them. The CDR3 contains 13 residues. CDR1 and CDR2 from the germline V gene are MNHEY and SMNVEV (reference sequence). The CDR3 loop is CASGRGSGNTIYF. DNA of the CDR3: TGTGCCAGCGGACGGGGCTCTGGAAACACCATATATTTT.

The CDR3 sequence: CASSPVDRPLYGYTF. The CDR3 DNA reads as TGTGCCAGCAGTCCTGTTGACAGGCCGTTATATGGCTACACCTTC. V and J are TRBV27 and TRBJ1-2; TRBD1 might be the D (6 bases). The germline V and J ends were trimmed by 5 bases and 5 bases, with 18 bases remaining between them. The CDR3 contains 15 residues. The germline CDR1 and CDR2 sequences are MNHEY and SMNVEV (reference sequence).

This chain uses TRBV6-5 with TRBJ1-2, with D hard to call. Trimming took 7 bases from V and 6 from J, leaving 12 bases between them. The CDR3 contains 12 residues. Germline V gene data show CDR1 as MNHEY and CDR2 as SVGAGI. The CDR3 DNA is TGTGCCAGCAATCCGATTGGAGATGGCTACACCTTC. Amino acid sequence: CASNPIGDGYTF.

This clone was observed a single time. This rearrangement joins TRBV6-5 to TRBJ1-3, with D unclear. This CDR3 region has 12 residues. Trimming shortened V by 6 bases and J by 3 bases, and 6 bases separated the two germline ends. Germline values: CDR1 MNHEY, CDR2 SVGAGI. CDR3 coding DNA: TGTGCCAGCAGCCCGCGTGGAAACACCATATATTTT. Its translation is CASSPRGNTIYF.

This chain uses TRBV15 with TRBJ2-3; 7 positions match TRBD1. CDR1 LNHNV and CDR2 YYDKDF come from the germline V gene (reference sequence). The CDR3 totals 16 residues. J lost 2 bases, V lost 1 base, and 6 bases had no gene match. In nucleotides, the CDR3 is TGTGCCACCAGCAGAGGAAGGGACAGCCACACAGATACGCAGTATTTT. It is translated as CATSRGRDSHTDTQYF.

The gene calls are TRBV4-1 and TRBJ2-3; TRBD1 matches 10 bases. This CDR3 has 17 residues. The ends lost 3 bases at V and 5 bases at J; junction bases unmatched: 11. The germline gives CDR1 MGHRA, CDR2 YSYEKL. CDR3 nucleotides: TGCGCCAGCAGCCACCCCCCGGGACAGGGGAGCCGAGATACGCAGTATTTT. Protein sequence: CASSHPPGQGSRDTQYF.

The chain combines TRBV6-5 with TRBJ2-7, with 12 bases lining up with TRBD2. Germline CDR1 and CDR2: MNHEY and SVGAGI. The CDR3 sequence is 16 residues long. Trimming took 4 bases from V and 2 from J; bases not matched to a gene: 6. The CDR3 loop is CASSLGLAGLAYEQYF. The CDR3 DNA reads TGTGCCAGCAGTTTAGGACTAGCGGGACTCGCCTACGAGCAGTACTTC.

V gene TRBV5-1 combines with J gene TRBJ1-1; maybe TRBD1 (6 bases). Trimming shortened V by 3 bases and J by 0 bases, and 12 bases separated the two germline ends. This CDR3 region has 15 residues. Germline V lookup: CDR1 SGHRS, CDR2 YFSETQ. CDR3 sequence: CASSSGTLMNTEAFF. Written as DNA, the CDR3 is TGCGCCAGCAGCTCAGGGACACTTATGAACACTGAAGCTTTCTTT.

J is TRBJ2-2 and V is TRBV11-1, with D perhaps TRBD2 (5 bases). V was shortened by 2 bases and J by 2 bases, with 6 bases between the two germline ends. Germline V CDR1 and CDR2: SGHAT, FQDESV (reference sequence). CDR3 size: 14 residues. The CDR3 DNA reads TGTGCCAGCAGCTTACGGGAAAACACCGGGGAGCTGTTTTTT. Translated: CASSLRENTGELFF.

In its sample, this clone was seen once. The J gene is TRBJ1-6, the V gene TRBV13; 9 bases agree with TRBD1. With V trimmed by 4 bases and J by 0 bases, 7 bases remained unmatched. The CDR3 has 18 amino acids. Per germline, CDR1 PRHDT and CDR2 FYEKMQ (reference sequence). CDR3 loop: CASSSGTGFSSYNSPLHF. CDR3 DNA: TGTGCCAGCAGCTCCGGGACAGGGTTTAGCTCCTATAATTCACCCCTCCACTTT.

The V gene is TRBV7-6, the J gene TRBJ2-7; D may be TRBD1 (6 bases). Trimming removed 1 base from V and 2 bases from J, with 18 bases in between. Germline V gives CDR1 SGHVS, CDR2 FNYEAQ. This CDR3 has 17 amino acids. CDR3 DNA sequence: TGTGCCAGCAGCTTAGGGGTAGGGACAATTACAGCCTACGAGCAGTACTTC. Protein product: CASSLGVGTITAYEQYF. Full variable domain (remainder filled in from reference TRBV7-6 and TRBJ2-7): GAGVSQSPRYKVTKRGQDVALRCDPISGHVSLYWYRQALGQGPEFLTYFNYEAQQDKSGLPNDRFSAERPEGSISTLTIQRTEQRDSAMYRCASSLGVGTITAYEQYFGPGTRLTVT.

The chain couples TRBV16 to TRBJ1-2, with D unresolved. V gave up 1 base and J gave up 2 bases, with 11 bases separating them. CDR1 is KGHSY, CDR2 FQNENV, per germline. The CDR3 spans 15 residues. CDR3 amino acids: CASSQYTGGNYGYTF. CDR3 in DNA: TGTGCCAGCAGCCAATATACGGGTGGAAACTATGGCTACACCTTC. Drawing the rest from reference TRBV16 and TRBJ1-2, the complete variable domain is GEEVAQTPKHLVRGEGQKAKLYCAPIKGHSYVFWYQQVLKNEFKFLISFQNENVFDETGMPKERFSAKCLPNSPCSLEIQATKLEDSAVYFCASSQYTGGNYGYTFGSGTRLTVV.

This clone was seen a handful of times. The chain couples TRBV18 to TRBJ1-6, with unresolved D. Germline loops: CDR1 KGHSH, CDR2 LQKENI. The ends were cut back, 4 bases at V and 7 bases at J, with 8 bases in the middle. CDR3 length: 13 amino acids. The CDR3 here is CASSLDWNSPLHF. The CDR3 DNA reads as TGTGCCAGCTCACTAGATTGGAATTCACCCCTCCACTTT.

The chain employs TRBV5-1 and TRBJ2-5, with 9 positions matching TRBD2. The germline CDR1 and CDR2 sequences are SGHRS and YFSETQ. With 4 bases clipped from V and 1 base from J, the junction kept 5 bases outside the gene matches. CDR3 length: 15 amino acids. CDR3 loop: CASSPGGLAQETQYF. CDR3 in DNA: TGCGCCAGCAGCCCTGGGGGACTAGCCCAAGAGACCCAGTACTTC.

This chain links TRBV9 with TRBJ1-4; 7 nucleotides agree with TRBD1. The CDR3 consists of 15 residues. Germline lookup yields CDR1 SGDLS and CDR2 YYNGEE. V gave up 0 bases and J gave up 8 bases; unmatched junction bases: 7. CDR3 in amino acids: CASSVEGAPSEKLFF. CDR3 bases: TGTGCCAGCAGCGTAGAGGGGGCGCCGTCAGAAAAACTGTTTTTT.